The rows below give T cell receptor beta chains drawn from one sample of a study of cytomegalovirus exposure and HLA in healthy donors. Repertoires were generated with immunoSEQ multiplex PCR, while TCRdb's copy carries only in-frame clones and drops some. The data show around 130,000 clones, approximately 72% seen once. Sequenced sample: PBMCs. These receptors were taken from a man aged 18 to 30 in good health and CMV-seronegative. The CDR3 runs from the conserved cysteine through the conserved F or W. The order of the fields is clone size, V gene, CDR3 protein. Not all rows give a size; the values are once, few, many and, for expanded clones, a class.

- TRBV18 CASSLKSGGTTEAFF
- TRBV7-9 CASQTSTDTQYF
- TRBV6-5 CASSFRTVLSTDTQYF
- TRBV7-2 CASSVNLIDEQYF
- TRBV19 CASTLAPGELFF
- TRBV25-1 CASSATTGLAGGHNEQFF
- TRBV6-5 CASRGQGTNTEAFF
few TRBV5-4 CASSFPTGGNTEAFF
few TRBV28 CASSGAGTLYEQYF
- TRBV11-3 CASSPGLYTDTQYF
- TRBV27 CASSYNYQETQYF
- TRBV5-6 CASSPDFNEQFF
- TRBV27 CASSLYHGRAVETQYF
- TRBV19 CASSPRVFGNQPQHF
- TRBV4-1 CASSQGATGTADNEQFF
few TRBV7-8 CARSLAHGGIVYGYTF
- TRBV25-1 CASTGGLAGVWSTGELFF
few TRBV29-1 CSVDGADGSYNEQFF
- TRBV7-9 CASSLMDAGPGTQYF
- TRBV5-8 CASSLEWWRKANYGYTF
many TRBV6-4 CASSGTSGGANEQFF
- TRBV28 CASSLQGATEAFF
- TRBV18 CASSPGSGSYNEQFF
few TRBV11-3 CASSSTPIAGDTFRNEQFF
- TRBV5-5 CASSLADRAGNTIYF
medium-sized TRBV6-4 CASSGGLVTDTQYF
- TRBV28 CASRGIADSHTEAFF
- TRBV12-5 CASGLTVNYGYTF
- TRBV6-5 CPSSYVPFSYNEQFF
few TRBV28 CASSFRQGADEQYF
- TRBV7-9 CASSGGLATNEKLFF
- TRBV7-8 CASSLVVGTGVMRDSPLHF
- TRBV18 CASSPMALREGMREQYF
- TRBV7-9 CASSFSAGAETQYF
- TRBV19 CASSKHKKTGETQYF
- TRBV7-8 CASSLGAGAPYEQYF
- TRBV11-2 CASSRSQGGSGNTIYF
- TRBV30 CAHEWGQFNYGYTF
- TRBV4-3 CASSPDRVGNTIYF
- TRBV7-2 CASSSLTGNYGYTF
- TRBV4-2 CASSQEYWGTSRDTQYF
- TRBV7-8 CASSLVGFARGRKIGSGNTIYF
- TRBV30 CAWTPRTGAVGELFF
- TRBV15 CATSRDLGDTEAFF
few TRBV5-5 CASRRQGVSNQPQHF
- TRBV30 CAWSGVYEQYF
- TRBV7-8 CASSPGGGRGYTF
- TRBV6-5 CASRPGHRDTEAFF
- TRBV19 CSSTQTDRTRGFQYF
few TRBV29-1 CSVATGTGDPRVSGYTF
- TRBV5-6 CASSLTSSSYEQYF
- TRBV18 CASSEDRQAYEQYF
- TRBV7-3 CASSLYGHSFANTGELFF
- TRBV4-3 CASSQDRAAGTGGSINEKLFF